This TCR beta chain was documented in a study of CD8 T cells in ankylosing spondylitis. The CDR3 contains 16 residues. CDR1 is SGHRS and CDR2 is YFSETQ in the germline V gene. With V trimmed by 3 bases and J by 4 bases, 10 bases remained unmatched. Notes on the study in general: Some motif variants had been reported before (in reactive arthritis synovial fluid and blood). CD8+ by phenotype, disease-linked clones were relatively rare in peripheral blood. Seemingly characteristic of ankylosing spondylitis blood was a TCR beta motif consisting of several highly homologous variants. Researchers reportedly found disease-linked clones significantly enriched in matched ankylosing spondylitis synovial fluid.

This clonotype was counted between two and nine times. Its specificity is unknown. As the method for making TCR beta libraries, quantitative 5'-RACE with molecular barcodes was used. One entry per CDR3 protein, called by TCRdb with MiXCR from the 5' RACE reads. The sample records around 390,000 distinct CDR3 sequences, approximately 20% being singletons. The sequenced sample consisted of blood, either unsorted or a sorted T cell fraction (not recorded which). V usage is TRBV5-1 and J usage is TRBJ2-3; 8 bases match TRBD2. The origin of this receptor is a male donor with ankylosing spondylitis. The CDR3 nucleotides read TGCGCCAGCAGCTGGAATAGCGGGAACGGGGCAGATACGCAGTATTTT. Translated: CASSWNSGNGADTQYF. Filled out from reference TRBV5-1 and TRBJ2-3, the complete variable domain reads KAGVTQTPRYLIKTRGQQVTLSCSPISGHRSVSWYQQTPGQGLQFLFEYFSETQRNKGNFPGRFSGRQFSNSRSEMNVSTLELGDSALYLCASSWNSGNGADTQYFGPGTRLTVL.